This is a list of T cell receptor beta chains from one sample in a study of T-cell reconstitution after alpha-beta-depleted transplantation in children. TCRdb fed the PCR reads into MiXCR, producing one record per CDR3 protein. This table has about 500,000 distinct CDR3 sequences, approximately 29% appearing once. The material was PBMCs from the stem cell graft donor, obtained from the stem cell graft. These receptors originate from a human donor who donated a stem cell graft to a child with aplastic anemia. Each CDR3 is given with its conserved first and last residue. Fields, in order: J gene, clone size, CDR3 length, D gene, V gene, CDR3 DNA, CDR3 protein. The D gene is left open where the match is weak. The listing skips clone size in some rows; elsewhere it reads once, few, many or a size class.

J: TRBJ2-7; size: -; length: 15; D: -; V: TRBV10-2; DNA: TGCGCCAGCAGTGAGGTAGTGGGCATGCCCTACGAGCAGTACTTC; CDR3: CASSEVVGMPYEQYF
J: TRBJ2-6; size: -; length: 17; D: -; V: TRBV10-3; DNA: TGTGCCATCAGTGAGTCGACGGATCGCTCTGGGGCCAACGTCCTGACTTTC; CDR3: CAISESTDRSGANVLTF
J: TRBJ2-7; size: -; length: 14; D: -; V: TRBV9; DNA: TGTGCCAGCAGCGTAGGGGACACGCGCCACGAGCAGTACTTC; CDR3: CASSVGDTRHEQYF
J: TRBJ2-5; size: -; length: 16; D: -; V: TRBV10-3; DNA: TGTGCCATCAGACAAAAAACTAGCAGCCCCAAAGGATTCCAGTACTTC; CDR3: CAIRQKTSSPKGFQYF
J: TRBJ1-1; size: once; length: 11; D: -; V: TRBV7-9; DNA: TGTGCCAGCAGCCCCCAAACTGAAGCTTTCTTT; CDR3: CASSPQTEAFF
J: TRBJ2-3; size: -; length: 14; D: TRBD1; V: TRBV12-3/TRBV12-4; DNA: TGTGCCAGCACCCCGGACAGGGCAAGAAATACGCAGTATTTT; CDR3: CASTPDRARNTQYF
J: TRBJ2-1; size: -; length: 13; D: -; V: TRBV20-1; DNA: TGCAGTGCCGTGGAGAGCTCCTACAATGAGCAGTTCTTC; CDR3: CSAVESSYNEQFF
J: TRBJ2-1; size: few; length: 18; D: TRBD1; V: TRBV13; DNA: TGTGCCAGCAGCTTAAGGCGGGGACAGGGACTATCGGTGGGTGAGCAGTTCTTC; CDR3: CASSLRRGQGLSVGEQFF
J: TRBJ2-1; size: -; length: 19; D: TRBD1; V: TRBV11-2; DNA: TGTGCCAGCAGCTTAAGAGAAGGACAGGCCCGACACTCCTACAATGAGCAGTTCTTC; CDR3: CASSLREGQARHSYNEQFF
J: TRBJ2-5; size: -; length: 14; D: -; V: TRBV12-3/TRBV12-4; DNA: TGTGCCAGCAGTCCTCATGGGGGCGGTGAGACCCAGTACTTC; CDR3: CASSPHGGGETQYF
J: TRBJ2-7; size: few; length: 14; D: TRBD1; V: TRBV29-1; DNA: TGCAGCGTTGAAGATGGGACAGGGTCCTACGAGCAGTACTTC; CDR3: CSVEDGTGSYEQYF
J: TRBJ2-1; size: -; length: 19; D: TRBD2; V: TRBV20-1; DNA: TGCAGTGCTCGGCTGTTACCGAACGGCGGGAGGGCCGATAGAAATGAGCAGTTCTTC; CDR3: CSARLLPNGGRADRNEQFF
J: TRBJ1-2; size: few; length: 14; D: -; V: TRBV7-6; DNA: TGTGCCAGCAGCCCTCCAGGGGTGGGCTATGGCTACACCTTC; CDR3: CASSPPGVGYGYTF
J: TRBJ2-1; size: -; length: 14; D: TRBD2; V: TRBV20-1; DNA: TGCAGTGTCCTGACTAGCGGGAGTAGCAATGAGCAGTTCTTC; CDR3: CSVLTSGSSNEQFF
J: TRBJ2-1; size: -; length: 15; D: TRBD2; V: TRBV20-1; DNA: TGCAGTGCTACACAGGGACTAGCGGGCTACAATGAGCAGTTCTTC; CDR3: CSATQGLAGYNEQFF
J: TRBJ2-5; size: many; length: 14; D: TRBD1; V: TRBV18; DNA: TGTGCCAGCAGCCCCCGACAGGGTCAAGAGACCCAGTACTTC; CDR3: CASSPRQGQETQYF
J: TRBJ2-3; size: few; length: 13; D: TRBD1; V: TRBV28; DNA: TGTGCCAGTCGCGGACAGGGGACAGATACGCAGTATTTT; CDR3: CASRGQGTDTQYF
J: TRBJ1-2; size: -; length: 16; D: -; V: TRBV21-1; DNA: TGTGCCAGCAGCAAAAAGACACCTTATGAACATTATGGCTACACCTTC; CDR3: CASSKKTPYEHYGYTF
J: TRBJ1-4; size: -; length: 14; D: -; V: TRBV12-3/TRBV12-4; DNA: TGTGCCAGCAGTTTTACGCAGGGGAGTGAAAAACTGTTTTTT; CDR3: CASSFTQGSEKLFF
J: TRBJ1-1; size: few; length: 15; D: -; V: TRBV28; DNA: TGTGCCCACGGGTCCCATGGGGCAGTGTCCACTGAAGCTTTCTTT; CDR3: CAHGSHGAVSTEAFF
J: TRBJ2-3; size: -; length: 15; D: TRBD2; V: TRBV19; DNA: TGTGCCAGTAGGACACTAGCGGTGAGCACAGATACGCAGTATTTT; CDR3: CASRTLAVSTDTQYF
J: TRBJ1-1; size: -; length: 15; D: -; V: TRBV5-1; DNA: TGCGCCAGCAGTTGGCGTTGGTCAGGGAACACTGAAGCTTTCTTT; CDR3: CASSWRWSGNTEAFF
J: TRBJ1-1; size: few; length: 12; D: -; V: TRBV20-1; DNA: TGCAGTGCTAGCGCTAGACCCACTGAAGCTTTCTTT; CDR3: CSASARPTEAFF
J: TRBJ2-2; size: -; length: 15; D: TRBD1; V: TRBV28; DNA: TGTGCCAGCAGTCTCGGGACAGATAACACCGGGGAGCTGTTTTTT; CDR3: CASSLGTDNTGELFF
J: TRBJ2-7; size: -; length: 14; D: TRBD1; V: TRBV29-1; DNA: TGCAGCGTTGGGGACAGGGGAATAAAGGACGAGCAGTACTTC; CDR3: CSVGDRGIKDEQYF
J: TRBJ1-1; size: -; length: 14; D: -; V: TRBV7-2; DNA: TGTGCCAGCAGCTTCGGACACCCGAACACTGAAGCTTTCTTT; CDR3: CASSFGHPNTEAFF
J: TRBJ2-2; size: -; length: 17; D: TRBD2; V: TRBV7-2; DNA: TGTGCCAGCAGCCCCGGGGCTAGCGGTAGAGCCCCCGGGGAGCTGTTTTTT; CDR3: CASSPGASGRAPGELFF
J: TRBJ2-7; size: -; length: 20; D: TRBD2; V: TRBV6-2/TRBV6-3; DNA: TGTGCCAGCAGTTCCACAAACAGGGGAAAGGATAGCGGGAGCATCTACGAGCAGTACTTC; CDR3: CASSSTNRGKDSGSIYEQYF
J: TRBJ1-4; size: -; length: 18; D: -; V: TRBV18; DNA: TGTGCCAGCTCACCACCGTCCAGGGCCCTCGTCTCAAATGAAAAACTGTTTTTT; CDR3: CASSPPSRALVSNEKLFF
J: TRBJ1-1; size: -; length: 14; D: -; V: TRBV27; DNA: TGTGCCAGCAGTTTATCCCCAGCGAACACTGAAGCTTTCTTT; CDR3: CASSLSPANTEAFF